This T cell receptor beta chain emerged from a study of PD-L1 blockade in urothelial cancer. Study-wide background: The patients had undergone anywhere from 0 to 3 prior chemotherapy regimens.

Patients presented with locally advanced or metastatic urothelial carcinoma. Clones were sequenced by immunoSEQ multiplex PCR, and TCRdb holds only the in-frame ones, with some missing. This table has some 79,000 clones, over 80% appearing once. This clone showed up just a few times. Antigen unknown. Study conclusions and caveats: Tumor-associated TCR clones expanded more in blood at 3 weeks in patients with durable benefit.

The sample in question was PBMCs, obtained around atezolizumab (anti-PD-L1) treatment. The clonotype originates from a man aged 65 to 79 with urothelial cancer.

DNA for the CDR3: TGTGCCAGCAGTGGGATACTAGCGGGAGTGTTTGAGCAGTTCTTC. The encoded protein is CASSGILAGVFEQFF. This rearrangement joins TRBV25-1 to TRBJ2-1, with 11 bases that match TRBD2. Germline CDR1 MGHDK, CDR2 SYGVNS. The V segment lost 4 bases and the J segment 9 bases; nucleotides outside the gene matches: 8. This CDR3 comprises 15 residues.